This T cell receptor beta chain was captured by sequencing in a study of identical twins. This CDR3 spans 16 amino acids. Trimming took 5 bases from V and 1 from J; bases not matched to a gene: 7. CDR1 and CDR2 from the germline V gene are MNHEY and SMNVEV (reference sequence). Via MiXCR, TCRdb re-called the 5' RACE reads, giving one row per CDR3 protein. The repertoire has 450,000 to 650,000 distinct CDR3 sequences, 15% of them found once; the top ten carry nearly 0.45%. The data also belong to a second study, concerning yellow fever vaccine responses in identical twins.

This receptor was identified in a young woman in good health. Sequenced: CD4+ T cells sorted from blood. The chain recombines TRBV27 with TRBJ2-3; 9 nucleotides agree with TRBD1. The CDR3 DNA is TGTGCCAGCAGTCTTGACAGGGGGAGACGCACAGATACGCAGTATTTT. Its protein product is CASSLDRGRRTDTQYF.